A single sample is the source of the 24 T cell receptor beta chains below, sequenced in a study of OX40 agonist ivuxolimab in advanced cancers. The method was immunoSEQ multiplex PCR; TCRdb's version includes in-frame clones alone and lacks a portion of them. The sample has about 41,000 clones; 85% are singletons. The specimen comprised CD4+ or CD8+ T cells sorted from blood, sampled in a trial of the OX40 agonist ivuxolimab. All receptors derive from an adult with an advanced solid tumor such as melanoma, head and neck, liver or kidney cancer.

Details on this clone: Sequence at one end of the junction differs from germline and may be a read error. The CDR3 reads CASSQASYGYTF. Written as DNA, the CDR3 is TGTGCCAGCAGCCAAGCTAGCTATGGCTACACCTTC. The chain recombines TRBV4-1 with TRBJ1-2; D not certain. This CDR3 has 12 residues. The V gene's germline CDR1 is MGHRA and CDR2 YSYEKL.

This clone was recorded a few times. This chain uses TRBV10-3 with TRBJ1-2; maybe TRBD1 (6 bases). Between the trimmed V and J ends, which lost 0 bases and 0 bases, there was a span of 8 bases. CDR1 is ENHRY and CDR2 is SYGVKD in the germline V gene. The CDR3 extends over 15 amino acids. The CDR3 nucleotides read TGTGCCATCAGTGAGTCCCGGACAGCTAACTATGGCTACACCTTC. Translated: CAISESRTANYGYTF.

This clone has more than one count but fewer than ten. The chain uses TRBV6-1 and TRBJ2-7; D gene uncertain. CDR3 length: 14 residues. V dropped 1 base and J dropped 6 bases, with 13 bases sitting between them. Germline V lookup: CDR1 MNHNS, CDR2 SASEGT. Here the CDR3 DNA reads TGTGCCAGCAGTGAAGGCGGACCTACCGCCGAGCAGTACTTC. Its protein is CASSEGGPTAEQYF.

The J gene is TRBJ2-3, the V gene TRBV25-1; D is ambiguous. V was clipped by 5 bases and J by 5 bases, with 8 bases between them. This CDR3 has 12 residues. CDR1 is MGHDK and CDR2 is SYGVNS in the germline V gene. The DNA for the CDR3 is TGTGCCAGCAGTCCCCCCGGAGATACGCAGTATTTT. Translating gives CASSPPGDTQYF.

The chain couples TRBV5-1 to TRBJ1-1; D is possibly TRBD1 (6 bases). The V end lost 2 bases, the J end lost 8 bases, and 13 bases lay between the germline ends. The CDR3 extends over 13 amino acids. Germline V gene lookup returns CDR1 SGHRS and CDR2 YFSETQ. CDR3 nucleotide sequence: TGCGCCAGCAGCTTCACAGGGTCCACGGAAGCTTTCTTT. It is translated as CASSFTGSTEAFF.

The chain employs TRBV28 and TRBJ1-5; D not certain. This CDR3 has 14 residues. In germline, CDR1 is MDHEN, CDR2 SYDVKM. V was clipped by 2 bases and J by 4 bases, with 9 bases between them. CDR3 in amino acids: CASSLGDWNQPQHF. Here the CDR3 DNA reads TGTGCCAGCAGTTTAGGGGATTGGAATCAGCCCCAGCATTTT.

This rearrangement joins TRBV6-5 to TRBJ1-2, with D uncertain. The CDR3 is 15 amino acids. The germline V and J ends were trimmed by 11 bases and 3 bases, with 22 bases remaining between them. Germline V gene sequence: CDR1 MNHEY, CDR2 SVGAGI. In nucleotides, the CDR3 is TGTGCCTCTGGACCGTGGGAGGAAAGGGACTATGGCTACACCTTC. It yields the protein CASGPWEERDYGYTF.

CDR3 DNA sequence: TGTGCCAGCTCACCAGACACCTACGAGCAGTACTTC. Encoded protein: CASSPDTYEQYF. The chain joins TRBV18 to TRBJ2-7, with D unresolved. CDR3 length: 12 amino acids. V dropped 2 bases and J dropped 2 bases, with 4 bases sitting between them. CDR1 is KGHSH, CDR2 LQKENI, per germline.

The chain uses TRBV28 and TRBJ2-3; TRBD2 might be the D (6 bases). Trimming left V 2 bases short and J 0 bases short, with 6 bases between. CDR1 MDHEN and CDR2 SYDVKM come from the germline V gene. The length of the CDR3 is 14 residues. CDR3 sequence reads: CASSLRGSTDTQYF. The DNA for the CDR3 is TGTGCCAGCAGTTTACGGGGGAGCACAGATACGCAGTATTTT.

The table lists this clone with a count of one. The chain has TRBV4-2 and TRBJ2-7; 8 positions agree with TRBD2. The germline CDR1 and CDR2 sequences are LGHNA and YNFKEQ. V lost 0 bases, J lost 3 bases, and 7 bases stayed unmatched. The CDR3 length is 16 residues. This CDR3 is CASSQEQGGRHYEQYF. The CDR3 nucleotides read TGTGCCAGCAGCCAAGAGCAGGGCGGGAGGCACTACGAGCAGTACTTC.

The rearrangement joins TRBV30 to TRBJ2-5, with D perhaps TRBD2 (5 bases). Deletions cut 4 bases from V and 4 bases from J, with 22 bases between. The CDR3 extends over 16 amino acids. The germline CDR1 and CDR2 sequences are GTSNPN and SVGIG (reference sequence). As DNA, the CDR3 is TGTGCCTGGACCCGAGGGCAGGCCGACATTCGAGAGACCCAGTACTTC. It encodes CAWTRGQADIRETQYF.

The chain couples TRBV19 to TRBJ1-5; 7 nucleotides match TRBD1. The CDR3 is 13 amino acids. Germline V gene sequence: CDR1 LNHDA, CDR2 SQIVND (reference sequence). V dropped 7 bases and J dropped 6; count of bases not matched to a gene: 6. CDR3 in amino acids: CASTPGGGQPQHF. DNA for the CDR3: TGTGCCAGTACCCCAGGGGGTGGTCAGCCCCAGCATTTT. Full variable domain (missing parts from reference TRBV19 and TRBJ1-5): DGGITQSPKYLFRKEGQNVTLSCEQNLNHDAMYWYRQDPGQGLRLIYYSQIVNDFQKGDIAEGYSVSREKKESFPLTVTSAQKNPTAFYLCASTPGGGQPQHFGDGTRLSIL.

V usage is TRBV7-9 and J usage is TRBJ2-5; 13 bases fit TRBD2. J gave up 5 bases and V 7 bases, and 10 bases lay outside the gene matches. Germline loops: CDR1 SEHNR, CDR2 FQNEAQ (reference sequence). The CDR3 is 16 amino acids. As DNA, the CDR3 is TGTGCCAGCAACCCAGGACTAGCGGGAGTTTTGGAGACCCAGTACTTC. This sequence encodes CASNPGLAGVLETQYF. The variable domain in full, with the rest retrieved from reference TRBV7-9 and TRBJ2-5, is DTGVSQNPRHKITKRGQNVTFRCDPISEHNRLYWYRQTLGQGPEFLTYFQNEAQLEKSRLLSDRFSAERPKGSFSTLEIQRTEQGDSAMYLCASNPGLAGVLETQYFGPGTRLLVL.

The V gene is TRBV6-1, the J gene TRBJ2-2, with unresolved D. The germline V and J ends were trimmed by 3 bases and 2 bases, with 10 bases remaining between them. Per germline, CDR1 MNHNS and CDR2 SASEGT. This CDR3 is built from 15 residues. CDR3 nucleotides: TGTGCCAGCAGTGAGGACCCCGGAAACACCGGGGAGCTGTTTTTT. Amino acid sequence: CASSEDPGNTGELFF.

The chain combines TRBV7-9 with TRBJ2-1, with D maybe TRBD2 (7 bases). The CDR3 length is 15 residues. Trimming removed 1 base at V and 3 bases at J, with 10 bases between. The germline CDR1 and CDR2 sequences are SEHNR and FQNEAQ (reference sequence). The CDR3 DNA reads TGTGCCAGCAGCTTAGGCGGGGGCCGCTACAATGAGCAGTTCTTC. As protein: CASSLGGGRYNEQFF. Using reference TRBV7-9 and TRBJ2-1 for the parts outside the CDR3, the full variable domain is DTGVSQNPRHKITKRGQNVTFRCDPISEHNRLYWYRQTLGQGPEFLTYFQNEAQLEKSRLLSDRFSAERPKGSFSTLEIQRTEQGDSAMYLCASSLGGGRYNEQFFGPGTRLTVL.

The chain couples TRBV5-6 to TRBJ2-3; D is possibly TRBD1 or TRBD2 (6 bases each). V lost 2 bases and J lost 0, with 10 bases in between. Germline values: CDR1 SGHDT, CDR2 YYEEEE. CDR3 size: 15 residues. This CDR3 reads CASSFWGASTDTQYF. DNA for the CDR3: TGTGCCAGCAGCTTTTGGGGGGCCAGCACAGATACGCAGTATTTT.

The rearrangement uses TRBV28 and TRBJ1-2; 10 positions match TRBD1. Germline V gene data show CDR1 as MDHEN and CDR2 as SYDVKM. The length of the CDR3 is 14 residues. J was trimmed by 2 bases and V by 7 bases; bases with no gene match: 4. Here the CDR3 DNA reads TGTGCCAGCACCCTGACAGGGGGCAACTATGGCTACACCTTC. Residues: CASTLTGGNYGYTF.

The chain links TRBV7-6 to TRBJ2-3; possibly TRBD2 for D (6 bases). The CDR3 has 14 residues. V was trimmed by 4 bases and J by 2 bases, leaving 10 bases between them. From germline, CDR1 is SGHVS and CDR2 FNYEAQ. The CDR3 spells CASSSSSATDTQYF. The CDR3 nucleotides read TGTGCCAGCAGCTCCTCTAGCGCCACAGATACGCAGTATTTT.

This clone was seen many times. CDR3 DNA sequence: TGTGCCAGCAGGAGCAATCAGCCCCAGCATTTT. Translated: CASRSNQPQHF. The V call is TRBV6-1, the J call TRBJ1-5; D remains ambiguous. V was pared by 6 bases and J by 1 base, with 1 base between. CDR3 size: 11 residues. Germline loops: CDR1 MNHNS, CDR2 SASEGT.

V usage is TRBV7-8 and J usage is TRBJ2-7, with TRBD1 matching over 9 bases. This CDR3 spans 15 amino acids. Germline V CDR1 and CDR2: SGHVS, FQNEAQ. Unmatched junction bases numbered 4, after V lost 2 bases and J lost 2 bases. CDR3 in DNA: TGTGCCAGCAGCTTATGGACAGGGGACCCCTACGAGCAGTACTTC. This sequence encodes CASSLWTGDPYEQYF.

This sequence joins TRBV7-3 and TRBJ2-3; 11 bases fit TRBD2. Trimming removed 5 bases from V and 5 bases from J; junction bases left unmatched: 6. The CDR3 runs to 15 residues. Germline V CDR1 and CDR2: SGHTA, FQGTGA. In nucleotides, the CDR3 is TGTGCCAGCAGCGCAACTAGCGGGAGCTTAGATACGCAGTATTTT. It translates to CASSATSGSLDTQYF. Drawing the rest from reference TRBV7-3 and TRBJ2-3, the complete variable domain is GAGVSQTPSNKVTEKGKYVELRCDPISGHTALYWYRQSLGQGPEFLIYFQGTGAADDSGLPNDRFFAVRPEGSVSTLKIQRTERGDSAVYLCASSATSGSLDTQYFGPGTRLTVL.

The V and J genes are TRBV29-1 and TRBJ2-3; D possibly corresponds to TRBD2 (5 bases). V was cut by 3 bases and J by 2 bases, with 12 bases left in between. CDR3 length: 14 amino acids. Germline lookup yields CDR1 SQVTM and CDR2 ANQGSEA. Here the CDR3 reads CSVDAGPNTDTQYF. CDR3 nucleotides: TGCAGCGTTGACGCGGGCCCTAACACAGATACGCAGTATTTT.

The rearrangement links TRBV5-1 to TRBJ1-1; TRBD1 is a possible D gene (5 bases). The CDR3 has 14 amino acids. With 2 bases removed from V and 6 bases from J, the gap between germline ends came to 14 bases. Germline lookup yields CDR1 SGHRS and CDR2 YFSETQ. In DNA form, the CDR3 reads TGCGCCAGCAGCTTTGGCGAGCGGGGGGCTGAAGCTTTCTTT. Its translation: CASSFGERGAEAFF.

The chain joins TRBV5-1 to TRBJ2-7; D may correspond to TRBD1 or TRBD2 (6 bases each). The CDR3 contains 15 residues. Between the trimmed V and J ends, which lost 0 bases and 0 bases, there was a span of 10 bases. Per germline, CDR1 SGHRS and CDR2 YFSETQ. The CDR3 is CASSLVGGGSYEQYF. The CDR3 coding sequence is TGCGCCAGCAGCTTGGTAGGGGGAGGCTCCTACGAGCAGTACTTC.